This T cell receptor (beta chain) was identified during a study of cytomegalovirus exposure and HLA in healthy donors. Study outcomes and limitations: When analyzed later, the rates of TCR association showed variation by HLA locus, with DRB1 the most and HLA-C the fewest.

Amplification used 60 Vbeta primers and 13 Jbeta primers. Method: immunoSEQ multiplex PCR; TCRdb's copy keeps in-frame clones and lacks some. The data hold more than 95,000 clones, with roughly 79% observed a single time. A note on this clone: Its specificity is unknown.

This CDR3 spans 14 amino acids. The V end lost 3 bases, the J end lost 7 bases, and 15 bases lay between the germline ends. Germline loops: CDR1 SGHVS, CDR2 FNYEAQ. The source of this sequence is a middle-aged man in good health and CMV-seronegative. The V call is TRBV7-6, the J call TRBJ1-2; TRBD1 is a possible D gene (6 bases). Sequenced material: PBMCs. The CDR3, as DNA: TGTGCCAGCAGCTTCAGGGAAGGGGGTGGTGGCTACACCTTC. It encodes CASSFREGGGGYTF.